This T cell receptor beta chain was identified during a study of regulatory dendritic cells for organ transplantation. Allogeneic regulatory or mature dendritic cells were co-cultured for about 5 days with CFSE-labeled sorted T cells at 1:10. FACS sorted CD4+ or CD8+ T cells into CD45RA+ naive and CD45RO+ memory. Regarding the study as a whole: Considerable individual heterogeneity was seen in alloreactive memory CD8+ T cells.

Repertoires were generated with immunoSEQ multiplex PCR, while TCRdb's copy carries only in-frame clones and drops some. The top ten hold about 3% of the sample, which has 18,000 or so clones, around 79% seen once. Germline CDR1 reads SNHLY; CDR2 reads FYNNEI. Trimming took 2 bases from V and 4 from J, leaving 12 bases between them. CDR3 length: 14 residues. Concerning this clone: The antigen remains undetermined.

The genes are TRBV2 and TRBJ2-7; tentative D call: TRBD1 (5 bases). This receptor was taken from a human donor in good health. Sequencing was done on a sample of memory CD4+ T cells from blood cultured with regulatory dendritic cells. Specified subset: CD45RO+ memory T cells. The CDR3 reads CASSEQGVGYEQYF. CDR3 nucleotides: TGTGCCAGCAGTGAACAGGGCGTAGGATACGAGCAGTACTTC.